This TCR beta chain was found in a study of cytomegalovirus exposure and HLA in healthy donors. On the study more broadly: Of several hundred genotyped donors, roughly 81% grouped in the Caucasian-associated ancestry cluster.

It was healthy bone marrow donors who served as donors. Trimming took off 0 bases at V and 1 base at J, with 5 bases between the two ends. The germline CDR1 and CDR2 sequences are MRHNA and SNTAGT. The CDR3 sequence is 14 residues long. PCR employed 60 Vbeta and 13 Jbeta primers. Profiled with immunoSEQ multiplex PCR; TCRdb holds only in-frame clones, not every one. The table lists tens of thousands of clones, 70% to 85% of them singletons. Input material: PBMCs. The sequence came from a woman aged 35 to 49 in good health and CMV-seronegative. This rearrangement joins TRBV6-4 to TRBJ2-3, with D hard to call. The CDR3 is CASSDSQGTDTQYF. CDR3 sequence (DNA): TGTGCCAGCAGTGACTCGCAGGGCACAGATACGCAGTATTTT.